Presented here are 8 T cell receptor beta chains from one specimen sequenced in a study of beta chain features in type 1 diabetes (dated by TCRdb to between 2018 and 2020). Libraries came from the immunoSEQ multiplex PCR assay. The entire amount of isolated RNA was reverse transcribed using the High Capacity cDNA Reverse Transcription Kit, so the sequenced TCRB transcripts were expressed ones. TCRdb took over this immuneACCESS table, retaining in-frame rearrangements with V and J assigned. Such tables are incomplete; in checked studies, under half of the missing clones stem from an unresolved V gene, and the remainder is unexplained. In all, the sample holds about 42,000 clones, and approximately 48% of those were seen once. The biggest ten clones account for 0.2% to 0.3% of the sample. The sequenced sample consisted of stem cell memory CD4+ T cells from blood. Explained via the paper, the cell subset or site label denotes: stem cell-like memory CD4+ T cells. These receptors were obtained from a woman aged 25 to 39 in good health.

CDR3 coding DNA: TGCGCCAGCAGCCAAGATCCTAGCGGGAGCCTTAAGGAGCAGTTCTTC. Translated: CASSQDPSGSLKEQFF. V is TRBV4-3 and J is TRBJ2-1, with 10 bases matching TRBD2. J gave up 10 bases and V 0 bases, and 9 bases lay outside the gene matches. CDR3 size: 16 residues. The germline CDR1 and CDR2 sequences are LGHNA and YSLEER.

The chain uses TRBV9 and TRBJ2-1; maybe TRBD1 (6 bases). Looked up from germline, CDR1 is SGDLS and CDR2 is YYNGEE. The CDR3 has 15 amino acids. The V end lost 0 bases, the J end lost 5 bases, and 12 bases lay between the germline ends. As DNA, the CDR3 is TGTGCCAGCAGCGTAGCTCCCGGACAGCACAATGAGCAGTTCTTC. Its protein is CASSVAPGQHNEQFF.

V usage is TRBV7-2 and J usage is TRBJ1-2; 8 bases are a match to TRBD1. The V gene's germline CDR1 is SGHTA and CDR2 FQGNSA. V dropped 5 bases and J dropped 4; count of bases not matched to a gene: 3. The CDR3 is 13 residues long. The CDR3 sequence is CASSPGQGYGYTF. In DNA, the CDR3 is TGTGCCAGCAGCCCCGGACAGGGCTATGGCTACACCTTC.

The chain uses TRBV4-3 and TRBJ2-1, with 10 bases that match TRBD2. Germline V CDR1 and CDR2: LGHNA, YSLEER. Germline trimming cut 4 bases from V and 5 bases from J; bases unmatched to any gene: 5. This CDR3 spans 15 amino acids. The CDR3 DNA reads as TGCGCCAGCAGCCTTGGACTAGCGGAAAACAATGAGCAGTTCTTC. This gives the protein CASSLGLAENNEQFF.

This clone showed up just a few times. This rearrangement joins TRBV18 to TRBJ2-6; 11 bases agree with TRBD1. CDR3 size: 18 residues. V gave up 2 bases and J gave up 1 base; unmatched junction bases: 4. Germline V gives CDR1 KGHSH, CDR2 LQKENI. CDR3 sequence: CASSPAGTGGSGANVLTF. CDR3 nucleotides: TGTGCCAGCTCACCAGCCGGGACAGGGGGATCTGGGGCCAACGTCCTGACTTTC. Complete variable domain (other parts from reference TRBV18 and TRBJ2-6): NAGVMQNPRHLVRRRGQEARLRCSPMKGHSHVYWYRQLPEEGLKFMVYLQKENIIDESGMPKERFSAEFPKEGPSILRIQQVVRGDSAAYFCASSPAGTGGSGANVLTFGAGSRLTVL.

A single count supports this clone. The genes are TRBV4-3 and TRBJ2-2; 9 bases agree with TRBD2. The J segment lost 3 bases and the V segment lost 5 bases, leaving 10 bases of the junction unmatched. This CDR3 comprises 17 residues. CDR1 is LGHNA and CDR2 is YSLEER in the germline V gene. CDR3 sequence (DNA): TGCGCCAGCAGCTCCAATAGCGGGAGAAGTTACACCGGGGAGCTGTTTTTT. It encodes CASSSNSGRSYTGELFF.

The chain links TRBV7-2 to TRBJ2-5; 9 bases are a match to TRBD1. Germline CDR1 SGHTA, CDR2 FQGNSA. The CDR3 covers 15 residues. J was trimmed by 5 bases and V by 3 bases; bases with no gene match: 7. The CDR3 coding sequence is TGTGCCAGCAGCTTTTGGGACAGGGAAGGGGAGACCCAGTACTTC. It encodes CASSFWDREGETQYF.

V gene TRBV13 combines with J gene TRBJ2-3; 7 nucleotides agree with TRBD2. Per the germline V gene, CDR1 is PRHDT and CDR2 is FYEKMQ (reference sequence). V lost 1 base to trimming and J lost 2 bases; unmatched junction nucleotides: 3. This CDR3 region has 15 residues. Here the CDR3 DNA reads TGTGCCAGCAGCTTAGCGGGAGGTACCACAGATACGCAGTATTTT. Amino acids: CASSLAGGTTDTQYF.